These 9 T cell receptor beta chains share one sample of origin, sequenced in a study of tumor and adjacent non-tumor tissue in lung cancer. This sample's RNA came from whole unsorted tissue. A modified ARM-PCR protocol with three rounds of nested PCR amplified TCRbeta. TCRdb used MiXCR to reprocess the multiplex PCR reads, holding one entry per CDR3 protein. The sample yields around 71,000 distinct CDR3 sequences, roughly 72% seen once. Sequencing input: lung tumor tissue. All receptors come from a woman in her forties with non-small cell lung cancer.

As regards this clonotype: At one end, the junction sequence differs from germline, possibly due to a read error. The chain uses TRBV11-2 and TRBJ2-5, with D possibly being TRBD2 (6 bases). The CDR3 runs to 16 residues. Germline V gene lookup returns CDR1 SGHAT and CDR2 FQNNGV. The CDR3 sequence is CASSLAERRAQETQYF. The CDR3, as DNA: TGTGCCAGCAGCTTAGCTGAGCGGAGGGCCCAAGAGACACAGTACTTC. The variable domain in full, completed from reference TRBV11-2 and TRBJ2-5, reads EAGVAQSPRYKIIEKRQSVAFWCNPISGHATLYWYQQILGQGPKLLIQFQNNGVVDDSQLPKDRFSAERLKGVDSTLKIQPAKLEDSAVYLCASSLAERRAQETQYFGPGTRLLVL.

For this clonotype: A junction boundary mismatches the germline segment, possibly from a read error. This chain joins TRBV6-6 and TRBJ1-2, with D unclear. Looked up from germline, CDR1 is MNHNY and CDR2 is SVGAGI (reference sequence). The CDR3 consists of 14 residues. CDR3 bases: TGTACCAGCAGGCTAGCAAGGTACGACTATGGCTACACCTTC. Protein product: CTSRLARYDYGYTF.

The J gene is TRBJ2-1, the V gene TRBV7-9; 7 bases match TRBD2. The V gene end was trimmed by 4 bases and the J gene end by 15 bases; junction bases not matched to a gene: 18. This CDR3 is 15 amino acids long. Germline lookup yields CDR1 SEHNR and CDR2 FQNEAQ (reference sequence). DNA of the CDR3: TGTGCCAGCAGCTCCCAGATAGCAGGAGCGGGGTCCGGGTTCTTC. Translation: CASSSQIAGAGSGFF.

Comment on this clonotype: The CDR3 ends on some other residue instead of the conserved phenylalanine or tryptophan, so this is likely a read error. The chain is built from TRBV28 and TRBJ2-7; no definite D call. This CDR3 comprises 14 residues. Germline CDR1 MDHEN, CDR2 SYDVKM. The CDR3, as DNA: TGTGCCAGCACTTTACTGGCAGGTCGGGTCGAGCAGTACTCC. It specifies CASTLLAGRVEQYS.

Worth noting for this clonotype: At one boundary the junction diverges from the germline segment, which might be a read error. The V gene is TRBV11-2, the J gene TRBJ2-7; D ambiguous. Germline assignment: CDR1 SGHAT and CDR2 FQNNGV. The CDR3 is made up of 15 amino acids. The CDR3 protein is CSSSLDPRRSYEQYF. In DNA form, the CDR3 reads TGTTCCAGCAGCTTAGATCCCCGGAGATCCTACGAGCAGTACTTC.

This clonotype was counted many times. The V and J genes are TRBV7-9 and TRBJ2-6, with TRBD1 identical over 8 bases. The V and J ends lost 5 bases and 2 bases, in that order; junction bases with no gene match: 2. Germline V CDR1 and CDR2: SEHNR, FQNEAQ (reference sequence). The length of the CDR3 is 15 residues. The CDR3 here is CASSPDRAGANVLTF. Here the CDR3 DNA reads TGTGCCAGCAGCCCGGACAGGGCTGGGGCCAACGTCCTGACTTTC.

The V gene is TRBV28, the J gene TRBJ1-4, with D possibly matching TRBD1 (6 bases). Germline V CDR1 and CDR2: MDHEN, SYDVKM. Trimming left V 8 bases short and J 8 bases short, with 18 bases between. CDR3 length: 14 amino acids. DNA of the CDR3: TGTGCCAGCGACTCCCGGGACAAAGGGGAAAAACTGTTTTTT. Translating it yields CASDSRDKGEKLFF.

This clonotype was counted at least ten times. The chain carries TRBV6-2 or TRBV6-3 and TRBJ2-7; 7 nucleotides align to TRBD1. The CDR3 has 16 residues. In germline, CDR1 is MNHEY, CDR2 SVGEGT. J lost 2 bases, V lost 7 bases, and 14 bases had no gene match. This CDR3 is CASTLNSGTVTYEQYF. The CDR3 region has the DNA TGTGCCAGCACCTTGAATTCAGGGACAGTGACCTACGAGCAGTACTTC.

This chain links TRBV11-2 with TRBJ2-1; 14 bases fit TRBD2. The length of the CDR3 is 18 residues. Germline-derived CDR1 and CDR2 are SGHAT and FQNNGV. The J segment lost 6 bases and the V segment lost 6 bases, leaving 13 bases of the junction unmatched. The CDR3 DNA is TGTGCCAGCAGATATGGACTAGCGGGGGGCCCTGGGACCAATGAGCAGTTCTTC. Protein: CASRYGLAGGPGTNEQFF.